The clone carrying this T cell receptor (beta chain) has only one observation. Authors' data handling: Estimated nucleated cell counts came from reference gene primer amplification. Data came from immunoSEQ multiplex PCR; TCRdb stores just in-frame clones and leaves some out. V, J and clone size derive from that table, while D and trimming were established from the DNA sequence. Of about 400,000 clones in the sample, 85% to 90% were seen once. This specimen belongs to a study of blood T cell repertoires in COVID-19. Turning to the study itself: Italy, Spain and the United States were the sources of the convalescent and acute COVID-19 samples. T cells, B-cell-depleted T cells, or PBMCs supplied cDNA or gDNA.

The CDR3 loop spans 14 amino acids. V shed 8 bases, J shed 0 bases, and the junction held 7 bases outside the gene matches. Germline V gene data show CDR1 as SGHRS and CDR2 as YFSETQ. Sequencing used peripheral blood. V is TRBV5-1 and J is TRBJ1-1, with 7 bases identical to TRBD1. This clonotype was obtained from a woman younger than 45 with acute or convalescent COVID-19. The CDR3 sequence is CASSTGVMNTEAFF. CDR3 nucleotides: TGCGCCAGTAGTACAGGGGTGATGAACACTGAAGCTTTCTTT. Full variable domain (rest looked up from reference TRBV5-1 and TRBJ1-1): KAGVTQTPRYLIKTRGQQVTLSCSPISGHRSVSWYQQTPGQGLQFLFEYFSETQRNKGNFPGRFSGRQFSNSRSEMNVSTLELGDSALYLCASSTGVMNTEAFFGQGTRLTVV.